Reported below is one T cell receptor beta chain. Study processing details: Estimation of nucleated cell counts was performed using reference gene primer amplification. Method: immunoSEQ multiplex PCR; TCRdb's copy keeps in-frame clones and lacks some. From that table come the V and J calls and clone size; the DNA was used to work out D and trimming. The sample contains 200,000 to 250,000 clones, around 80% of which appear only once. The record originates from a study of blood T cell repertoires in COVID-19. Study details: Spain, Italy and the United States supplied samples that represented acute and convalescent COVID-19. Sources were T cells, B-cell-depleted T cells, or PBMCs; the material itself was cDNA or gDNA.

This receptor was identified in a human donor in a cohort sampled during active COVID-19. The sequenced sample was peripheral blood.

The CDR3 coding sequence is TGTGCCAGTAGTCTGGCAGCGGTGAGCTACACCTTC. It yields the protein CASSLAAVSYTF. This chain uses TRBV19 with TRBJ1-2, with D uncertain. The CDR3 runs 12 residues. Germline CDR1 and CDR2: LNHDA and SQIVND (reference sequence). Trimming pared 5 bases from V and 9 bases from J, leaving 13 bases between.